The rows below give T cell receptor beta chains drawn from one sample of a study of monozygotic twins with inflammatory bowel disease. TCRdb re-called the 5' RACE reads; every CDR3 protein appears as one record, without DNA. This sample lists about 380,000 distinct CDR3 sequences; its ten largest clones have around 2.6%. Sequencing was done on a sample of blood. These TCRs come from a human donor with ulcerative colitis or Crohn's disease, or a healthy co-twin of an affected twin (not recorded which). CDR3s include the opening cysteine and the closing phenylalanine or tryptophan. Fields, in order: V gene, J gene, CDR3 protein.

TRBV2	TRBJ2-1	CASPGSGSYNEQFF
TRBV4-3	TRBJ2-7	CASSQDSKGGAFREQYF
TRBV20-1	TRBJ2-1	CSARGWGPGAYNEQFF
TRBV20-1	TRBJ2-7	CSARPGQKGEQYF
TRBV5-5	TRBJ1-1	CASSWDRPITEAFF
TRBV6-2/TRBV6-3	TRBJ1-5	CASSVGRGNQPQHF
TRBV5-1	TRBJ2-5	CASSLLTVQETQYF
TRBV20-1	TRBJ2-7	CSVPRQDSAEQYF
TRBV21-1	TRBJ2-7	CASSKETVPLSYEQYF
TRBV6-1	TRBJ1-3	CASRGWGPGNTIYF
TRBV6-4	TRBJ2-3	CASSAGPHTDTQYF
TRBV25-1	TRBJ2-7	CASLGLAGGAYEQYF
TRBV11-2	TRBJ1-5	CASSLDVGQPQHF
TRBV29-1	TRBJ1-5	CSVVVQNNQPQHF
TRBV18	TRBJ2-7	CASSTTGMGEQYF
TRBV13	TRBJ2-5	CASSSRTSGGKTQYF
TRBV29-1	TRBJ2-5	CSVEDARTGQETQYF
TRBV6-2/TRBV6-3	TRBJ2-1	CASSYSKNNEQFF
TRBV6-5	TRBJ1-1	CAAAITVYTEAFF
TRBV11-2	TRBJ2-4	CASSLRPLTETAKNIQYF
TRBV7-2	TRBJ1-2	CASSPRLTGSYNYGYTF
TRBV7-2	TRBJ2-2	CASRAGRGGELFF
TRBV12-3/TRBV12-4	TRBJ2-3	CASRRQGRTDTQYF
TRBV18	TRBJ1-5	CASSPPGGGQPQHF
TRBV4-1	TRBJ2-3	CASSRGLLTDTQYF
TRBV4-3	TRBJ2-3	CASSQDRGTSGGTDTQYF
TRBV12-3/TRBV12-4	TRBJ1-5	CASTYSVQPQHF